Listed here are 4 T cell receptor beta chains from one sample, sequenced in a study of blood T cell repertoires in COVID-19. Measured with immunoSEQ multiplex PCR; TCRdb has only the in-frame clones, and not every one. The data contain tens of thousands of clones, around 82% of them singletons. Sequenced input: peripheral blood. Receptor source: a man in his fifties or sixties with acute or convalescent COVID-19.

V is TRBV19 and J is TRBJ1-5; 8 bases are a match to TRBD1. The CDR3 length is 14 residues. V lost 6 bases and J lost 2; bases outside the gene matches: 3. Per germline, CDR1 LNHDA and CDR2 SQIVND (reference sequence). The CDR3 DNA reads as TGTGCCAGTAGCCAGACAGGGGGCAATCAGCCCCAGCATTTT. This translates into CASSQTGGNQPQHF.

This rearrangement joins TRBV7-8 to TRBJ2-3; no reliable D call. Germline CDR1 and CDR2: SGHVS and FQNEAQ. CDR3 length: 12 residues. The V and J ends lost 5 bases and 9 bases respectively, with 12 bases between them. CDR3 in amino acids: CASSQGAPTQYF. The CDR3, as DNA: TGTGCCAGCAGCCAAGGAGCGCCCACGCAGTATTTT.

The chain combines TRBV7-8 with TRBJ1-5, with D perhaps TRBD1 (6 bases). V lost 1 base, J lost 7 bases, and 14 bases lay in between. This CDR3 contains 15 residues. Looked up from germline, CDR1 is SGHVS and CDR2 is FQNEAQ. CDR3 nucleotide sequence: TGTGCCAGCAGCTTAGTGGGGGGGGCTGGGCAGCCCCAGCATTTT. This translates into CASSLVGGAGQPQHF.

The V call is TRBV7-9, the J call TRBJ1-2; D is unclear. From germline, CDR1 is SEHNR and CDR2 FQNEAQ (reference sequence). The CDR3 totals 12 residues. Trimming pared 5 bases from V and 3 bases from J, leaving 7 bases between. CDR3 amino acids: CASSNRDYGYTF. CDR3 nucleotides: TGTGCCAGCAGCAACCGGGACTATGGCTACACCTTC.